These 31 T cell receptor beta chains came from one sample sequenced in a study of shared clonotypes between healthy human individuals. Assay: immunoSEQ multiplex PCR; the TCRdb copy retains only in-frame clones and omits some. The sample records a few million clones, 85% to 95% being singletons. Material: naive CD4+ T cells from PBMCs. The subset here: CD45RA+ positively selected. These receptors were collected from a man between 18 and 35 years old in good health. Some clones in this sample may be carry-over from other donors' samples.

This clone was seen a single time. The chain uses TRBV7-2 and TRBJ2-3; no clear D gene. Between the trimmed V and J ends, which lost 5 bases and 6 bases, there was a span of 9 bases. CDR1 and CDR2 (germline): SGHTA, FQGNSA. CDR3 length: 12 residues. The CDR3 DNA sequence: TGTGCCAGCAGCAGCTACATTGATACGCAGTATTTT. This codes for CASSSYIDTQYF.

The V gene is TRBV5-1, the J gene TRBJ2-1; 9 bases are a match to TRBD2. The CDR3 length is 16 residues. Per germline, CDR1 SGHRS and CDR2 YFSETQ. After removal of 3 bases from V and 7 bases from J, the junction contained 11 bases not matched to a gene. The CDR3 is CASSSEGAGGVNEQFF. The CDR3 bases are TGCGCCAGCAGCTCCGAAGGAGCGGGAGGCGTGAATGAGCAGTTCTTC.

This clone was seen just once. This chain uses TRBV20-1 with TRBJ2-1; D is possibly TRBD1 (5 bases). The CDR3 has 11 residues. Per germline, CDR1 DFQATT and CDR2 SNEGSKA (reference sequence). CDR3 nucleotides: TGCGGGGCTACCGCTAGGGATGAGCAGTTCTTC. The encoded protein is CGATARDEQFF.

The chain joins TRBV28 to TRBJ2-1, with 11 bases fitting TRBD2. With V trimmed by 4 bases and J by 4 bases, 15 bases remained unmatched. From germline, CDR1 is MDHEN and CDR2 SYDVKM. CDR3 length: 19 residues. CDR3 bases: TGTGCCAGCAGTTCCCCACTAGCGGGAGTCCCAGCGAGGTACAATGAGCAGTTCTTC. Its translation is CASSSPLAGVPARYNEQFF.

The chain has TRBV29-1 and TRBJ1-1; D is perhaps TRBD1 (6 bases). The ends were cut back, 6 bases at V and 4 bases at J, with 15 bases in the middle. CDR1 and CDR2 (germline): SQVTM, ANQGSEA. CDR3 length: 13 residues. In DNA, the CDR3 is TGCAGCGTCTTAAGACAGGCAGCCACTGAAGCTTTCTTT. Encoded protein: CSVLRQAATEAFF.

The J gene is TRBJ2-3, the V gene TRBV6-1, with TRBD2 as a possible D gene (7 bases). In germline, CDR1 is MNHNS, CDR2 SASEGT. This CDR3 has 13 amino acids. The V and J ends lost 6 bases and 6 bases respectively, with 13 bases between them. The CDR3 DNA is TGTGCCAGCAGGATACAGGGAGGGGATACGCAGTATTTT. Amino acid sequence: CASRIQGGDTQYF.

The rearrangement uses TRBV9 and TRBJ2-7; D is perhaps TRBD2 (6 bases). Germline assignment: CDR1 SGDLS and CDR2 YYNGEE. CDR3 length: 16 residues. Deletions cut 0 bases from V and 2 bases from J, with 15 bases between. CDR3 DNA sequence: TGTGCCAGCAGCGTAGATTCGGGGGAAGGTACCTACGAGCAGTACTTC. Its translation is CASSVDSGEGTYEQYF.

DNA for the CDR3: TGCGCCAGCAGCTTGGCCCCACAGGTGAACACTGAAGCTTTCTTT. Translation gives CASSLAPQVNTEAFF. V is TRBV5-1 and J is TRBJ1-1; weak D call: TRBD1 (5 bases). The CDR3 runs 15 residues. V shed 0 bases and J shed 0 bases, with 9 bases lying between them. Germline CDR1 reads SGHRS; CDR2 reads YFSETQ.

The V and J genes are TRBV18 and TRBJ2-7; 7 nucleotides line up with TRBD2. V lost 0 bases and J lost 2; bases outside the gene matches: 1. Looked up from germline, CDR1 is KGHSH and CDR2 is LQKENI. The CDR3 totals 14 residues. CDR3 protein: CASSPPGLPYEQYF. CDR3 DNA: TGTGCCAGCTCACCACCGGGACTACCCTACGAGCAGTACTTC.

CDR3 sequence: CASSLASGTTDTQYF. CDR3 nucleotides: TGTGCCAGCAGTTTGGCTAGCGGGACCACAGATACGCAGTATTTT. The chain joins TRBV28 to TRBJ2-3; 9 bases line up with TRBD2. Germline V gene data show CDR1 as MDHEN and CDR2 as SYDVKM. Germline trimming cut 3 bases from V and 2 bases from J; bases unmatched to any gene: 3. The CDR3 is 15 amino acids.

The chain recombines TRBV7-9 with TRBJ1-6, with D possibly matching TRBD1 (6 bases). V lost 2 bases, J lost 10 bases, and 21 bases lay in between. The CDR3 is 17 amino acids. The V gene's germline CDR1 is SEHNR and CDR2 FQNEAQ (reference sequence). The DNA of the CDR3 is TGTGCCAGCAGCTTATTTGTAGGCAGGGGTAGAGGGTCACCCCTCCACTTT. It translates to CASSLFVGRGRGSPLHF.

Points on this clone: Other DNA sequences in this sample translate to the same CDR3. This chain uses TRBV5-1 with TRBJ2-2; 7 nucleotides match TRBD1. The junction had 3 bases not matched to a gene; V was cut back by 4 bases and J by 0 bases. This CDR3 spans 15 amino acids. CDR1 and CDR2 (germline): SGHRS, YFSETQ. CDR3 protein: CASSPGTANTGELFF. The DNA for the CDR3 is TGCGCCAGCAGCCCCGGGACAGCGAACACCGGGGAGCTGTTTTTT.

The V and J genes are TRBV5-1 and TRBJ1-4; no clear D gene. Germline-derived CDR1 and CDR2 are SGHRS and YFSETQ. The germline V and J ends were trimmed by 0 bases and 0 bases, with 9 bases remaining between them. The CDR3 totals 16 residues. CDR3 DNA: TGCGCCAGCAGCTTGGGGTATTACCCAACTAATGAAAAACTGTTTTTT. Its protein is CASSLGYYPTNEKLFF.

V is TRBV28 and J is TRBJ2-5, with D uncertain. Deletions cut 6 bases from V and 5 bases from J, with 16 bases between. CDR3 length: 14 residues. Germline loops: CDR1 MDHEN, CDR2 SYDVKM. The CDR3 region is CASSSSGVVETQYF. The CDR3 bases are TGTGCCAGCAGCTCGAGTGGGGTTGTCGAGACCCAGTACTTC.

The J gene is TRBJ2-4, the V gene TRBV4-1; no firm D call. V lost 1 base, J lost 0 bases, and 13 bases lay in between. This CDR3 contains 17 residues. In germline, CDR1 is MGHRA, CDR2 YSYEKL. The CDR3 DNA sequence: TGCGCCAGCAGCCAAGGTTCGGCGATTTTAGCCAAAAACATTCAGTACTTC. Translation: CASSQGSAILAKNIQYF.

CDR3 nucleotides: TGTGCCAGCAGCCAGACAGGGTTGAACACTGAAGCTTTCTTT. Amino acids: CASSQTGLNTEAFF. J is TRBJ1-1 and V is TRBV7-9; 7 bases align to TRBD1. V shed 5 bases, J shed 0 bases, and the junction held 3 bases outside the gene matches. Germline CDR1 and CDR2: SEHNR and FQNEAQ (reference sequence). The CDR3 length is 14 residues.

In this sample, this clone turned up once. The chain employs TRBV11-3 and TRBJ2-1; possibly TRBD1 for D (7 bases). Looked up from germline, CDR1 is SGHNT and CDR2 is YENEEA. The length of the CDR3 is 15 residues. Trimming pared 3 bases from V and 5 bases from J, leaving 14 bases between. CDR3 amino acids: CASSFGQGGDNEQFF. The CDR3 DNA is TGTGCCAGCAGCTTCGGCCAGGGGGGTGACAATGAGCAGTTCTTC.

This sequence joins TRBV28 and TRBJ2-3; TRBD2 aligns across 7 bases. Germline V gene data show CDR1 as MDHEN and CDR2 as SYDVKM. Trimming at V came to 6 bases and at J to 6 bases, leaving 3 bases not matched to a gene. CDR3 length equals 12 residues. As DNA, the CDR3 is TGTGCCAGCAGGTCGCGGGGGGATACGCAGTATTTT. This sequence encodes CASRSRGDTQYF. The full variable domain, rest sourced from reference TRBV28 and TRBJ2-3, is DVKVTQSSRYLVKRTGEKVFLECVQDMDHENMFWYRQDPGLGLRLIYFSYDVKMKEKGDIPEGYSVSREKKERFSLILESASTNQTSMYLCASRSRGDTQYFGPGTRLTVL.

As for this clone: The identical CDR3 is also encoded by other nucleotide sequences in the sample. The chain is built from TRBV30 and TRBJ2-7, with D possibly being TRBD2 (5 bases). V was pared by 0 bases and J by 7 bases, with 7 bases between. Looked up from germline, CDR1 is GTSNPN and CDR2 is SVGIG (reference sequence). The CDR3 consists of 11 residues. CDR3: CAWSVRGEQYF. CDR3 nucleotide sequence: TGTGCCTGGAGTGTACGAGGGGAGCAGTACTTC.

In regard to this clone: Other DNA variants within this sample encode the same CDR3. The rearrangement joins TRBV11-2 to TRBJ2-7; unclear D gene. The V gene's germline CDR1 is SGHAT and CDR2 FQNNGV. Trimming left V 5 bases short and J 3 bases short, with 5 bases between. The CDR3 runs 11 residues. The CDR3 sequence: CASSTFYEQYF. CDR3 nucleotide sequence: TGTGCCAGCAGCACCTTCTACGAGCAGTACTTC. The full variable domain, completed using reference TRBV11-2 and TRBJ2-7, is EAGVAQSPRYKIIEKRQSVAFWCNPISGHATLYWYQQILGQGPKLLIQFQNNGVVDDSQLPKDRFSAERLKGVDSTLKIQPAKLEDSAVYLCASSTFYEQYFGPGTRLTVT.

The CDR3 DNA is TGTGCCATCAGGGGACAGGTCCAAGAGACCCAGTACTTC. This encodes CAIRGQVQETQYF. The chain joins TRBV10-3 to TRBJ2-5; 8 bases agree with TRBD1. The CDR3 covers 13 residues. Trimming took 6 bases from V and 1 from J; bases not matched to a gene: 1. Germline loops: CDR1 ENHRY, CDR2 SYGVKD.

The chain recombines TRBV18 with TRBJ2-7; a weak D match, TRBD2 (6 bases). The CDR3 sequence is 14 residues long. Germline CDR1 and CDR2: KGHSH and LQKENI. The ends were cut back, 1 base at V and 0 bases at J, with 7 bases in the middle. CDR3: CASSPLGSSYEQYF. CDR3 in DNA: TGTGCCAGCTCACCACTCGGGAGCTCCTACGAGCAGTACTTC.

This chain links TRBV2 with TRBJ2-2; D gene unclear. V was pared by 6 bases and J by 6 bases, with 14 bases between. The CDR3 has 14 amino acids. Germline CDR1 reads SNHLY; CDR2 reads FYNNEI. In DNA, the CDR3 is TGTGCCAGCAGGTTTGCTGAGGTCTCCGGGGAGCTGTTTTTT. This encodes CASRFAEVSGELFF.

This clone is a singleton in its sample. The V call is TRBV28, the J call TRBJ2-5; D not certain. Trimming took 3 bases from V and 2 from J, leaving 7 bases between them. From germline, CDR1 is MDHEN and CDR2 SYDVKM. This CDR3 has 13 residues. The CDR3 coding sequence is TGTGCCAGCAGTTTCCCCTCTCAAGAGACCCAGTACTTC. It yields the protein CASSFPSQETQYF.

The rearrangement joins TRBV6-1 to TRBJ2-1; unclear D gene. Germline assignment: CDR1 MNHNS and CDR2 SASEGT. V was pared by 0 bases and J by 0 bases, with 6 bases between. This CDR3 contains 15 residues. This CDR3 reads CASSEAPSSYNEQFF. CDR3 nucleotide sequence: TGTGCCAGCAGTGAAGCTCCAAGCTCCTACAATGAGCAGTTCTTC.

The rearrangement uses TRBV30 and TRBJ1-1, with D perhaps TRBD1 (6 bases). Between the trimmed V and J ends, which lost 3 bases and 8 bases, there was a span of 19 bases. The CDR3 is 14 amino acids. Germline CDR1 GTSNPN, CDR2 SVGIG (reference sequence). The CDR3: CAWRLLGGPMEAFF. Here the CDR3 DNA reads TGTGCCTGGAGACTTCTTGGGGGGCCGATGGAAGCTTTCTTT.

This sequence joins TRBV5-1 and TRBJ1-1; D not resolved. Looked up from germline, CDR1 is SGHRS and CDR2 is YFSETQ. V was shortened by 0 bases and J by 1 base, with 13 bases between the two germline ends. This CDR3 is 16 amino acids long. The CDR3 region is CASSLGWARENTEAFF. The CDR3 nucleotides are TGCGCCAGCAGCTTGGGGTGGGCCCGAGAGAACACTGAAGCTTTCTTT.

In regard to this clone: Germline and junction disagree at one end, which may indicate a read error. The chain links TRBV15 to TRBJ1-2; 8 nucleotides agree with TRBD1. Germline V lookup: CDR1 LNHNV, CDR2 YYDKDF (reference sequence). This CDR3 has 13 residues. The CDR3 sequence: CATSRDWDRPNHF. The CDR3 DNA sequence: TGTGCCACCAGCAGAGATTGGGACAGGCCTAATCACTTC.

The chain recombines TRBV5-4 with TRBJ2-7; 15 bases map to TRBD2. Germline V CDR1 and CDR2: SGHNT, YYREEE (reference sequence). The CDR3 runs to 16 residues. Trimming cost V 4 bases and J 6 bases; bases outside gene matches: 8. In DNA, the CDR3 is TGTGCCAGCAGCAGGGGACTAGCGGGAGGTATGAGCGAGCAGTACTTC. This sequence encodes CASSRGLAGGMSEQYF. The whole variable domain, filled in from reference TRBV5-4 and TRBJ2-7, reads ETGVTQSPTHLIKTRGQQVTLRCSSQSGHNTVSWYQQALGQGPQFIFQYYREEENGRGNFPPRFSGLQFPNYSSELNVNALELDDSALYLCASSRGLAGGMSEQYFGPGTRLTVT.

The chain recombines TRBV9 with TRBJ1-4, with a weak D call TRBD1 (6 bases). There are 15 residues in the CDR3. The germline CDR1 and CDR2 sequences are SGDLS and YYNGEE. V lost 4 bases to trimming and J lost 3 bases, with 13 bases between them. The CDR3 DNA reads as TGTGCCAGCAGCCCGATGGGGGCGGCTAATGAAAAACTGTTTTTT. Translated: CASSPMGAANEKLFF.

V gene TRBV4-1 combines with J gene TRBJ1-5; perhaps TRBD1 as D (5 bases). The CDR3 runs 13 residues. The germline V gene has CDR1 MGHRA and CDR2 YSYEKL. The V gene lost 4 bases and the J gene lost 6 bases, with 10 bases spanning the gap. CDR3 region: CASSLFGGQPQHF. As DNA, the CDR3 is TGCGCCAGCAGCCTGTTCGGGGGTCAGCCCCAGCATTTT.